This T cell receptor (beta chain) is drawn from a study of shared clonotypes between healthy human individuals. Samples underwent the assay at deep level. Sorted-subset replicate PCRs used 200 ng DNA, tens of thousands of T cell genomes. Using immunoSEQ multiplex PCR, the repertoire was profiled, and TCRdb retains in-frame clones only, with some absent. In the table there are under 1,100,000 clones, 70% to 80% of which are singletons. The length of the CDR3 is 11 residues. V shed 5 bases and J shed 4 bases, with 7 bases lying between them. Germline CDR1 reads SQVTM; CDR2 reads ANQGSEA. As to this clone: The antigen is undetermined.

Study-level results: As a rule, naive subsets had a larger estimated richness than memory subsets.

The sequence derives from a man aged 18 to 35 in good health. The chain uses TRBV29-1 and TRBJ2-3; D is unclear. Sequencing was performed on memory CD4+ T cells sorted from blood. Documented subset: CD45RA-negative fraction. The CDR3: CSVPVADTQYF. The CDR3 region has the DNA TGCAGCGTTCCAGTGGCAGATACGCAGTATTTT.